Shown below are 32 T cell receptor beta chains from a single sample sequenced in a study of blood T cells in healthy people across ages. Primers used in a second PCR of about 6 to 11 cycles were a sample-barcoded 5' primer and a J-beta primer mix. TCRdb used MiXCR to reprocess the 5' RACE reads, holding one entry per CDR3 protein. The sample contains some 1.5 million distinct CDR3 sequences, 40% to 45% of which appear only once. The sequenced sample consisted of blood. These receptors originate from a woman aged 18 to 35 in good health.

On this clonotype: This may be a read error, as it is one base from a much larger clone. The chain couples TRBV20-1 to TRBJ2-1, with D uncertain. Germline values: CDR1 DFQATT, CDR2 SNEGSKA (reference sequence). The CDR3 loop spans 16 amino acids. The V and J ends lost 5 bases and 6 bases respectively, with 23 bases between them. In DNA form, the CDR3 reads TGCAGTGCTGCCTCCCCCCTTTTCGGACGGAGCAATGAGCAGTTCTTC. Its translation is CSAASPLFGRSNEQFF.

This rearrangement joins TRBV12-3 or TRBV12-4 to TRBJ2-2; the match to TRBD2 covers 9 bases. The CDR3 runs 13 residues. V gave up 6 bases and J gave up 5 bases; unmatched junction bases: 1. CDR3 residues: CASSAGGTGELFF. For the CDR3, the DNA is TGTGCCAGCAGCGCGGGGGGGACCGGGGAGCTGTTTTTT.

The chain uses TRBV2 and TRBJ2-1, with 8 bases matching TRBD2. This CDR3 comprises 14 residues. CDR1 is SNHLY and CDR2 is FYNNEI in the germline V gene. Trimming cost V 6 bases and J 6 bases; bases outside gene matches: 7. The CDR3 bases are TGTGCCAGCAGGTCTAGCGGGCCCTCCAATGAGCAGTTCTTC. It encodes CASRSSGPSNEQFF.

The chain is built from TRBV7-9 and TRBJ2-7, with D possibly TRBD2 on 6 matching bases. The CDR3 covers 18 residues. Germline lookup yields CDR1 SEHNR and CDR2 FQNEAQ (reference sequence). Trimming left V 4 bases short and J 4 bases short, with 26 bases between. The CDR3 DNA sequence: TGTGCCAGCAGCTCCGAATTAACCTCCGGGGACTTGGAGTACGAGCAGTACTTC. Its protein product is CASSSELTSGDLEYEQYF.

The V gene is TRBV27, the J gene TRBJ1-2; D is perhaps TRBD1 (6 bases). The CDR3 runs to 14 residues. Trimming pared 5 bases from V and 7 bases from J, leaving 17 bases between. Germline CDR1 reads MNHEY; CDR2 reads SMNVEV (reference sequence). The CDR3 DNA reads TGTGCCAGCAGTCCCCCGAACAGGGAGAGTGGCTACACCTTC. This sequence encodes CASSPPNRESGYTF.

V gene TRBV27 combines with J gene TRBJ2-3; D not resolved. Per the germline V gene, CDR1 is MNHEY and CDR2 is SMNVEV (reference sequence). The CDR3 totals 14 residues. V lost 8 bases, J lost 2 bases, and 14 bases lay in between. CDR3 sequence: CASSLLLDTDTQYF. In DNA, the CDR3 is TGTGCCAGCTCCCTATTGCTCGACACAGATACGCAGTATTTT.

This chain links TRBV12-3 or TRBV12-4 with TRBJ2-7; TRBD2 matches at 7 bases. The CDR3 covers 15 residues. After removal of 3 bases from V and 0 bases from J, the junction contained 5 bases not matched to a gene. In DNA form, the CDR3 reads TGTGCCAGCAGTTTGGGAGGGGCGTTCTCCTACGAGCAGTACTTC. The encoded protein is CASSLGGAFSYEQYF.

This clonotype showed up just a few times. The CDR3 is CSARGQEKYNSPLHF. The CDR3 nucleotides read TGCAGTGCTAGGGGACAGGAGAAATATAATTCACCCCTCCACTTT. The chain has TRBV20-1 and TRBJ1-6, with 8 positions matching TRBD1. CDR1 and CDR2 (germline): DFQATT, SNEGSKA (reference sequence). The V gene end was trimmed by 3 bases and the J gene end by 4 bases; junction bases not matched to a gene: 5. The CDR3 has 15 amino acids.

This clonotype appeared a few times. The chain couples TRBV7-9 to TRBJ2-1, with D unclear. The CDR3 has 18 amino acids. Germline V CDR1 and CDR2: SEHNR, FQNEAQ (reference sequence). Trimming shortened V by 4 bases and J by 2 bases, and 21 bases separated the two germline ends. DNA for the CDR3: TGTGCCAGCAGCTCACACATCGTTCTGGGGATAACCTACAATGAGCAGTTCTTC. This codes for CASSSHIVLGITYNEQFF. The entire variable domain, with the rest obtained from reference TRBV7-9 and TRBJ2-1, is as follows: DTGVSQNPRHKITKRGQNVTFRCDPISEHNRLYWYRQTLGQGPEFLTYFQNEAQLEKSRLLSDRFSAERPKGSFSTLEIQRTEQGDSAMYLCASSSHIVLGITYNEQFFGPGTRLTVL.

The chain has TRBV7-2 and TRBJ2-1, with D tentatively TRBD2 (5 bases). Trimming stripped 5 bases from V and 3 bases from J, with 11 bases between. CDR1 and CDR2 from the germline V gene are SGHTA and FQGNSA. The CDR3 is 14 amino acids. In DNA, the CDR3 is TGTGCCAGCAGCACCTGGACTCTCTACAATGAGCAGTTCTTC. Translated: CASSTWTLYNEQFF.

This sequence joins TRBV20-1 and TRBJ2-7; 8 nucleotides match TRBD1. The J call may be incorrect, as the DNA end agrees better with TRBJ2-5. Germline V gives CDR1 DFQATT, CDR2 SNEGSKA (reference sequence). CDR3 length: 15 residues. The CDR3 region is CSASRTGNFHETQYF. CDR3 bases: TGCAGTGCCTCTAGGACAGGGAACTTCCACGAGACCCAGTACTTC.

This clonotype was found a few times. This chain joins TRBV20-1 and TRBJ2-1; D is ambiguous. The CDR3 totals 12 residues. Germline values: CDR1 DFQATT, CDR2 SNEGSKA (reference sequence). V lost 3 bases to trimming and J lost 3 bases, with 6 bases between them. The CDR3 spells CSARTYYNEQFF. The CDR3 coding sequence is TGCAGTGCTAGGACCTACTACAATGAGCAGTTCTTC.

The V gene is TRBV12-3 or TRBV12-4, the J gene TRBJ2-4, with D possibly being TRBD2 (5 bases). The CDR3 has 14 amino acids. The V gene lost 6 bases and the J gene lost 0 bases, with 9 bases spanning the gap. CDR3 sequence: CASRTSGAKNIQYF. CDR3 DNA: TGTGCCAGCAGGACCAGCGGAGCCAAAAACATTCAGTACTTC.

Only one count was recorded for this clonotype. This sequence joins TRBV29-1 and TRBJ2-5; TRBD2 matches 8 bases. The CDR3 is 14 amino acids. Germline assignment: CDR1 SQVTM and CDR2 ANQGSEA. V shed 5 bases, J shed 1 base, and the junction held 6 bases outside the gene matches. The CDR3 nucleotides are TGCAGCGTTTCGGGACGGGGGGGCCAAGAGACCCAGTACTTC. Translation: CSVSGRGGQETQYF.

CDR3 bases: TGCAGTGCCGCGTGGAACTATGGCTACACCTTC. Translating gives CSAAWNYGYTF. The chain joins TRBV20-1 to TRBJ1-2; D gene uncertain. Germline CDR1 is DFQATT and CDR2 is SNEGSKA (reference sequence). The CDR3 has 11 residues. V was pared by 6 bases and J by 2 bases, with 7 bases between.

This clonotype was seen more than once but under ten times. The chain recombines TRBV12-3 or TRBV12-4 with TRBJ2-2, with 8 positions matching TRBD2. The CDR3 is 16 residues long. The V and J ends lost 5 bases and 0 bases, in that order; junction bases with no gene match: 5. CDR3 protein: CASSAPGGANTGELFF. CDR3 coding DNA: TGTGCCAGCAGTGCCCCCGGGGGGGCGAACACCGGGGAGCTGTTTTTT.

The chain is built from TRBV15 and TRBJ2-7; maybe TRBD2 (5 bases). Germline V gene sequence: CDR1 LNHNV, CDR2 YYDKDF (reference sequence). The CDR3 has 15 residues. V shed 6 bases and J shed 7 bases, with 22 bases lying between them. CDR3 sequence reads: CATRQSVASTGEQYF. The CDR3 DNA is TGTGCCACCAGGCAGTCGGTAGCGTCTACCGGAGAGCAGTACTTC.

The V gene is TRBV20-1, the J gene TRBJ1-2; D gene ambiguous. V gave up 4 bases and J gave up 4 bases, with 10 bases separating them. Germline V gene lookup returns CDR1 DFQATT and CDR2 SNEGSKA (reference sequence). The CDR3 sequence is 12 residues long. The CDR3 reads CSATRNAYGYTF. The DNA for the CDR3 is TGCAGTGCTACTCGCAATGCCTATGGCTACACCTTC.

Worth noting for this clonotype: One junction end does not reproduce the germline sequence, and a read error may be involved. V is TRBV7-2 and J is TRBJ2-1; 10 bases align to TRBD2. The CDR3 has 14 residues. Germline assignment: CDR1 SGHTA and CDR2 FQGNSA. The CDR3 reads CAGSLAGGNNEQFF. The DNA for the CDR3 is TGTGCCGGCAGCTTAGCGGGGGGTAACAATGAGCAGTTCTTC.

The CDR3 reads CASSPQRGLAGDTQYF. CDR3 nucleotide sequence: TGCGCCAGCAGCCCCCAGAGGGGACTAGCGGGGGATACGCAGTATTTT. This sequence joins TRBV4-3 and TRBJ2-3; 13 bases line up with TRBD2. V shed 4 bases and J 6 bases; nucleotides not matched to a gene: 7. This CDR3 has 16 amino acids. Germline assignment: CDR1 LGHNA and CDR2 YSLEER.

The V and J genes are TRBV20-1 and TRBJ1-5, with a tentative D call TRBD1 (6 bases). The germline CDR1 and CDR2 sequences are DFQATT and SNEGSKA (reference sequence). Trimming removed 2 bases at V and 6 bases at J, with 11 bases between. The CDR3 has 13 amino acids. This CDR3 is CSARKQGSQPQHF. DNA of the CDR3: TGCAGTGCTAGAAAACAGGGAAGTCAGCCCCAGCATTTT.

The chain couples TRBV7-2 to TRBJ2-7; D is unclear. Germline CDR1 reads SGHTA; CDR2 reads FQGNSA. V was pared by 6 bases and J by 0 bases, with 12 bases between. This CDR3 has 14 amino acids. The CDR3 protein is CASRLTASSYEQYF. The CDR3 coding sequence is TGTGCCAGCAGACTGACTGCCTCCTCCTACGAGCAGTACTTC.

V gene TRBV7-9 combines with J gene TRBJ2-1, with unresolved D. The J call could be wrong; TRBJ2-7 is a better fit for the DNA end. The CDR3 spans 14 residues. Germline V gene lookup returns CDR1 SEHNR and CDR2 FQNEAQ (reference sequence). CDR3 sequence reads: CASSTDPLSYEQYF. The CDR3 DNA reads TGTGCCAGCAGCACCGATCCGCTATCCTACGAGCAGTACTTC.

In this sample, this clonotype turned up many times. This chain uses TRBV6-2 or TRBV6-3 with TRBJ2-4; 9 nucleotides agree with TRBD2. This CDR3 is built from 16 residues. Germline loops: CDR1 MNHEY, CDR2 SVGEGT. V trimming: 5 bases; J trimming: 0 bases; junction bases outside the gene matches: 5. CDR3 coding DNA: TGTGCCAGCAGTAGGAGCGGGGGGTTAGCCAAAAACATTCAGTACTTC. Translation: CASSRSGGLAKNIQYF.

CDR3 residues: CASSPGTYNLNEQFF. The CDR3 coding sequence is TGTGCCAGCAGCCCCGGGACATACAACCTCAATGAGCAGTTCTTC. This chain uses TRBV7-7 with TRBJ2-1, with D possibly being TRBD1 (6 bases). The CDR3 is made up of 15 amino acids. V was cut by 5 bases and J by 6 bases, with 17 bases left in between. The V gene's germline CDR1 is SSHAT and CDR2 FNYEAQ (reference sequence).

CDR3 amino acids: CSGEDAYEQYF. As DNA, the CDR3 is TGCAGTGGAGAGGACGCCTACGAGCAGTACTTC. The chain joins TRBV20-1 to TRBJ2-7; D gene unclear. The CDR3 covers 11 residues. V lost 7 bases and J lost 2, with 9 bases in between. Germline CDR1 is DFQATT and CDR2 is SNEGSKA (reference sequence).

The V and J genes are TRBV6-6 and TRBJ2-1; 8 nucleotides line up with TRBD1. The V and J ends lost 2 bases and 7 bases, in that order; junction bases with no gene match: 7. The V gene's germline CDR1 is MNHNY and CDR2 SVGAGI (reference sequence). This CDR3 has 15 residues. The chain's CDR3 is CASSYRPGGLNEQFF. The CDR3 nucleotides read TGTGCCAGCAGTTACCGGCCAGGGGGCTTGAATGAGCAGTTCTTC.

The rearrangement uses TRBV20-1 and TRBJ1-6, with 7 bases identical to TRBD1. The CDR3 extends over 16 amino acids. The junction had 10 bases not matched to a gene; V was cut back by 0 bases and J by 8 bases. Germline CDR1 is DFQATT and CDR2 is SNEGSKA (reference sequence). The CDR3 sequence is CSAREMTGMADSPLHF. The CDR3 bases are TGCAGTGCTAGAGAGATGACAGGGATGGCTGATTCACCCCTCCACTTT.

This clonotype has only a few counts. The CDR3 nucleotides read TGCAGTGCTATCAGGGGGGAAGAGACCCAGTACTTC. It codes for CSAIRGEETQYF. The V gene is TRBV20-1, the J gene TRBJ2-7; tentative D call: TRBD1 (7 bases). Near its end, the DNA agrees better with TRBJ2-5, so the J call may be wrong. The CDR3 length is 12 residues. CDR1 and CDR2 from the germline V gene are DFQATT and SNEGSKA (reference sequence).

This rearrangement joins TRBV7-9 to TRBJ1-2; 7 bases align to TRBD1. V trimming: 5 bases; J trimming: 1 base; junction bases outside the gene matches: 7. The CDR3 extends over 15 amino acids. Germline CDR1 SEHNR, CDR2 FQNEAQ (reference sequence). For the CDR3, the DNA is TGTGCCAGCAGCCGACAGGGTGGGATTAACTATGGCTACACCTTC. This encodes CASSRQGGINYGYTF.

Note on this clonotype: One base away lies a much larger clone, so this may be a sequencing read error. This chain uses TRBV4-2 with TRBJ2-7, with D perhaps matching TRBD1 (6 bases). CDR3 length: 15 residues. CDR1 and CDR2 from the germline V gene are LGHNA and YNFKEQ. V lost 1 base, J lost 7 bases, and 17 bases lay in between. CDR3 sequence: CASSQVTGTSDEQYF. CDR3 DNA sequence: TGTGCCAGCAGCCAAGTCACCGGGACATCCGATGAGCAGTACTTC.

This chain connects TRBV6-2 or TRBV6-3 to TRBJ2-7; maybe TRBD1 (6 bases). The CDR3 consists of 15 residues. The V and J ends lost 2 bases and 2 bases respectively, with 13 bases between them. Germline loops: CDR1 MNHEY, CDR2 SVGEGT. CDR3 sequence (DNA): TGTGCCAGCAGTTACAGGGGGACGCCTACCTACGAGCAGTACTTC. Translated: CASSYRGTPTYEQYF.